Sequencing of this T cell receptor beta chain was carried out in a study of early T cells in non-severe SARS-CoV-2 infection. TCRdb re-called the 5' RACE reads through MiXCR, storing one row per CDR3 protein. The sample holds approximately 63,000 distinct CDR3 sequences, around 6.5% seen once. This clonotype appeared a few times. The input for sequencing was whole blood, taken at baseline. This sequence was found in an adult who was a healthcare worker with PCR-confirmed SARS-CoV-2 infection or an uninfected control (not recorded which).

The CDR3 nucleotides are TGCAGTGCTAGAGATCAGATTAGCGGACCGAACACCGGGGAGCTGTTTTTT. Its protein is CSARDQISGPNTGELFF. This rearrangement joins TRBV20-1 to TRBJ2-2; tentatively, D is TRBD2 (6 bases). V dropped 0 bases and J dropped 0 bases, with 14 bases sitting between them. CDR3 length equals 17 residues. Germline CDR1 and CDR2: DFQATT and SNEGSKA (reference sequence).